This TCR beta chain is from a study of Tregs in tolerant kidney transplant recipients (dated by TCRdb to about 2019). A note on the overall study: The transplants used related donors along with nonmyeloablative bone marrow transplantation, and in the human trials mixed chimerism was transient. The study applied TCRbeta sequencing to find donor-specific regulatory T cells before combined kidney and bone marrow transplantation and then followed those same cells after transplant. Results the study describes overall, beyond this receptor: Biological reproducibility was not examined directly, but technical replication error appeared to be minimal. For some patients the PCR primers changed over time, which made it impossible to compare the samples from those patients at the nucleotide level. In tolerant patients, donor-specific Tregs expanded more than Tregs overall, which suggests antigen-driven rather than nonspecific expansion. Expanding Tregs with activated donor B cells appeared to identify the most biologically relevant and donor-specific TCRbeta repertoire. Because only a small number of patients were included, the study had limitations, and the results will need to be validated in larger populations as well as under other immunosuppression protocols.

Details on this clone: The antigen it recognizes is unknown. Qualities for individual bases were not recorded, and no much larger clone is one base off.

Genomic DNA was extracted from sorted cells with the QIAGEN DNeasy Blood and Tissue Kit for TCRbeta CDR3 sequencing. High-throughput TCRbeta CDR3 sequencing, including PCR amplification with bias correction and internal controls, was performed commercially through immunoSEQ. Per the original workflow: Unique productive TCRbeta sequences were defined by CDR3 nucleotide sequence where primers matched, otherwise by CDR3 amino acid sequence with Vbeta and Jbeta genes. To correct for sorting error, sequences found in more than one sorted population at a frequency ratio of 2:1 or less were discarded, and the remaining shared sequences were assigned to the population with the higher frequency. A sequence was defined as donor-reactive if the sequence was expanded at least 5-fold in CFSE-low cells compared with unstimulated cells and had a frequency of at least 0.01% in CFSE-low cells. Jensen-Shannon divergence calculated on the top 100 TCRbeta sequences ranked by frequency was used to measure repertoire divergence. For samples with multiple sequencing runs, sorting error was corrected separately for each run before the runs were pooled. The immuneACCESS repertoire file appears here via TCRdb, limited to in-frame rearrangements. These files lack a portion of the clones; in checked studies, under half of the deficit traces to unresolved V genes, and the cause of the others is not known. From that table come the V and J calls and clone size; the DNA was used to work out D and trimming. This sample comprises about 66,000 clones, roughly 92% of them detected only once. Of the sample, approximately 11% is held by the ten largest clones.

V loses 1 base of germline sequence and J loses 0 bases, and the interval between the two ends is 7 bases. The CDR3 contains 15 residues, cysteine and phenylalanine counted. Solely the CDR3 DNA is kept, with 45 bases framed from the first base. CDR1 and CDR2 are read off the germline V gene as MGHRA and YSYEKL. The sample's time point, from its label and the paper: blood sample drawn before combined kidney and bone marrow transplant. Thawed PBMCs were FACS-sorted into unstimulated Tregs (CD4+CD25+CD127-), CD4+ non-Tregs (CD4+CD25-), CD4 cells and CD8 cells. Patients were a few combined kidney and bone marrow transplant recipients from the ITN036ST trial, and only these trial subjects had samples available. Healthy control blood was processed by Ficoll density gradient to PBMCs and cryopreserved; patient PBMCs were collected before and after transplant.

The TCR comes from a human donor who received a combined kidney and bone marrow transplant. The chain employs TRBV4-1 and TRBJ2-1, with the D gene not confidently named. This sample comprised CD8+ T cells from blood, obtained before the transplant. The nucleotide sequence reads TGCGCCAGCAGCCAAGGAACCAGCTCCTACAATGAGCAGTTCTTC. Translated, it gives CASSQGTSSYNEQFF.